These 20 T cell receptor beta chains share one sample of origin, sequenced in a study of control samples from healthy donors and cancer patients. Assay: immunoSEQ multiplex PCR; the TCRdb copy retains only in-frame clones and omits some. The sample includes fewer than 120,000 clones, roughly 90% seen only once; the top ten take approximately 3.7%. The sequenced sample was PBMCs. The receptors were gathered from a woman aged 55-69 years with lung cancer.

This chain connects TRBV5-8 to TRBJ1-4; D is uncertain. The ends were cut back, 6 bases at V and 0 bases at J, with 12 bases in the middle. Germline assignment: CDR1 SGHTS and CDR2 YDEGEE. This CDR3 region has 15 residues. The DNA for the CDR3 is TGTGCCAGCACCGCAGGTGATGCAACTAATGAAAAACTGTTTTTT. This translates into CASTAGDATNEKLFF. The full variable domain, in which reference TRBV5-8 and TRBJ1-4 provide the parts outside the CDR3, is EAGVTQSPTHLIKTRGQQATLRCSPISGHTSVYWYQQALGLGLQFLLWYDEGEERNRGNFPPRFSGRQFPNYSSELNVNALELEDSALYLCASTAGDATNEKLFFGSGTQLSVL.

This clone was counted a few times. The rearrangement links TRBV14 to TRBJ1-2; a possible D gene is TRBD1 (5 bases). With 0 bases removed from V and 4 bases from J, the gap between germline ends came to 9 bases. The CDR3 spans 14 residues. Germline V CDR1 and CDR2: SGHDN, FVKESK. For the CDR3, the DNA is TGTGCCAGCAGCCAAGATCGGGGGAGCTATGGCTACACCTTC. Amino acid sequence: CASSQDRGSYGYTF.

This rearrangement joins TRBV10-3 to TRBJ2-5; 9 positions agree with TRBD1. Losses at the gene ends were 6 bases for V and 4 bases for J; bases not matched to a gene: 6. Germline V gene lookup returns CDR1 ENHRY and CDR2 SYGVKD. The CDR3 has 14 residues. CDR3 in DNA: TGTGCCATCAGGCCGGGACAGGGTTTAGAGACCCAGTACTTC. Translated: CAIRPGQGLETQYF.

This clone showed up just once. The chain uses TRBV20-1 and TRBJ2-5, with 9 bases fitting TRBD2. The J segment lost 1 base and the V segment lost 3 bases, leaving 6 bases of the junction unmatched. The CDR3 covers 15 residues. Germline CDR1 DFQATT, CDR2 SNEGSKA (reference sequence). The CDR3, as DNA: TGCAGTGCTAGTCCCCTAGCGGGGACCCAAGAGACCCAGTACTTC. Amino acid sequence: CSASPLAGTQETQYF.

The V gene is TRBV5-4, the J gene TRBJ1-1; a weak D match, TRBD1 (6 bases). The length of the CDR3 is 14 residues. V was cut by 5 bases and J by 1 base, with 12 bases left in between. Germline CDR1 is SGHNT and CDR2 is YYREEE (reference sequence). CDR3 in amino acids: CASRPDRPNTEAFF. The CDR3 nucleotides read TGTGCCAGCAGACCGGACAGACCGAACACTGAAGCTTTCTTT.

The chain employs TRBV6-2 or TRBV6-3 and TRBJ1-1; 7 bases are shared with TRBD1. This CDR3 has 14 residues. Germline V gene sequence: CDR1 MNHEY, CDR2 SVGEGT. The trim removed 5 bases at V and 3 bases at J, leaving 6 bases unmatched. The CDR3 bases are TGTGCCAGCAGTCGACAGGGTGGAGACACTGAAGCTTTCTTT. It is translated as CASSRQGGDTEAFF.

This clone was detected only a few times. The chain combines TRBV19 with TRBJ1-5, with D possibly matching TRBD1 (6 bases). Germline V gives CDR1 LNHDA, CDR2 SQIVND (reference sequence). V shed 3 bases and J shed 5 bases, with 11 bases lying between them. This CDR3 region has 14 residues. Written as DNA, the CDR3 is TGTGCCAGTAGTATCAGGGGCGGTCATCAGCCCCAGCATTTT. Translating gives CASSIRGGHQPQHF.

V gene TRBV20-1 combines with J gene TRBJ2-7; D unresolved. CDR3 length equals 13 residues. Trimming removed 3 bases from V and 7 bases from J, with 16 bases in between. Germline V lookup: CDR1 DFQATT, CDR2 SNEGSKA (reference sequence). The DNA for the CDR3 is TGCAGTGCTAGTGATCGCCCTCTGGGAGAGCAGTACTTC. It specifies CSASDRPLGEQYF.

V gene TRBV3-1 (or the pseudogene TRBV3-2) combines with J gene TRBJ2-3, with no clear D. CDR3 length: 13 residues. Germline CDR1 and CDR2: LGHDT and YNNKEL (reference sequence). The germline V and J ends were trimmed by 1 base and 8 bases, with 10 bases remaining between them. DNA of the CDR3: TGTGCCAGCAGCCAAGGGGATCCGGGTACGCAGTATTTT. Encoded protein: CASSQGDPGTQYF.

The chain joins TRBV4-1 to TRBJ1-5; D is unresolved. The V end lost 0 bases, the J end lost 4 bases, and 10 bases lay between the germline ends. The CDR3 has 15 amino acids. The germline CDR1 and CDR2 sequences are MGHRA and YSYEKL. Here the CDR3 reads CASSQDLTVNQPQHF. For the CDR3, the DNA is TGCGCCAGCAGCCAAGATCTCACCGTAAATCAGCCCCAGCATTTT.

The chain is built from TRBV2 and TRBJ1-3, with D unclear. V gave up 7 bases and J gave up 0 bases, with 22 bases separating them. This CDR3 has 18 residues. The germline V gene has CDR1 SNHLY and CDR2 FYNNEI. CDR3 in amino acids: CASTWGSSISGSGNTIYF. DNA of the CDR3: TGTGCCAGCACCTGGGGATCCAGCATCTCCGGCTCTGGAAACACCATATATTTT.

The chain uses TRBV6-2 or TRBV6-3 and TRBJ1-5; possibly TRBD1 for D (6 bases). Germline V gives CDR1 MNHEY, CDR2 SVGEGT. Trimming removed 2 bases at V and 6 bases at J, with 11 bases between. CDR3 length: 14 residues. CDR3 amino acids: CASSYLGQFQPQHF. The CDR3, as DNA: TGTGCCAGCAGTTACCTTGGACAGTTTCAGCCCCAGCATTTT.

The chain couples TRBV3-1 (or the pseudogene TRBV3-2) to TRBJ1-6; no reliable D call. Germline-derived CDR1 and CDR2 are LGHDT and YNNKEL (reference sequence). Deletions cut 5 bases from V and 0 bases from J, with 14 bases between. The CDR3 spans 17 residues. As DNA, the CDR3 is TGTGCCAGCAGCTCTCACCACGGGAGCTCCTATAATTCACCCCTCCACTTT. Encoded protein: CASSSHHGSSYNSPLHF.

On this clone itself: Other DNA variants within this sample encode the same CDR3. The chain uses TRBV18 and TRBJ2-3; no definite D call. CDR1 KGHSH and CDR2 LQKENI come from the germline V gene. With 3 bases removed from V and 5 bases from J, the gap between germline ends came to 3 bases. The CDR3 totals 11 residues. In DNA, the CDR3 is TGTGCCAGCTCACCGATAGATACGCAGTATTTT. Protein product: CASSPIDTQYF.

V is TRBV5-1 and J is TRBJ2-2; perhaps TRBD1 as D (5 bases). Germline V gene sequence: CDR1 SGHRS, CDR2 YFSETQ. Trimming shortened V by 0 bases and J by 1 base, and 10 bases separated the two germline ends. The CDR3 runs 16 residues. In DNA form, the CDR3 reads TGCGCCAGCAGCTTGGTCCCAGGGAAGAACACCGGGGAGCTGTTTTTT. Translated, it gives CASSLVPGKNTGELFF.

The chain recombines TRBV30 with TRBJ2-1; TRBD2 matches 8 bases. The V and J ends lost 0 bases and 10 bases, in that order; junction bases with no gene match: 8. The germline V gene has CDR1 GTSNPN and CDR2 SVGIG (reference sequence). The CDR3 totals 14 residues. The CDR3 here is CAWSVGTSHGEQFF. The DNA of the CDR3 is TGTGCCTGGAGTGTAGGGACTAGTCATGGGGAGCAGTTCTTC. The variable domain in full, with the rest retrieved from reference TRBV30 and TRBJ2-1, is SQTIHQWPATLVQPVGSPLSLECTVEGTSNPNLYWYRQAAGRGLQLLFYSVGIGQISSEVPQNLSASRPQDRQFILSSKKLLLSDSGFYLCAWSVGTSHGEQFFGPGTRLTVL.

As to this clone: A junction boundary mismatches the germline segment, possibly from a read error. The chain uses TRBV3-1 (or the pseudogene TRBV3-2) and TRBJ1-2; a weak D match, TRBD1 (5 bases). The CDR3 extends over 14 amino acids. Germline V gene lookup returns CDR1 LGHDT and CDR2 YNNKEL (reference sequence). The CDR3 spells CVSSQGSRALGYTF. The CDR3 coding sequence is TGTGTCAGCAGCCAAGGGTCCAGGGCGCTTGGCTACACCTTC.

This rearrangement joins TRBV6-5 to TRBJ1-6; possibly TRBD1 for D (6 bases). Germline V gene lookup returns CDR1 MNHEY and CDR2 SVGAGI. V shed 6 bases and J shed 5 bases, with 8 bases lying between them. This CDR3 region has 13 residues. Here the CDR3 reads CASRRTDNSPLHF. DNA of the CDR3: TGTGCCAGCAGACGGACAGATAATTCACCCCTCCACTTT.

The rearrangement links TRBV20-1 to TRBJ2-1; the match to TRBD2 covers 11 bases. V shed 3 bases and J 8 bases; nucleotides not matched to a gene: 9. The CDR3 loop spans 15 amino acids. CDR1 is DFQATT and CDR2 is SNEGSKA in the germline V gene (reference sequence). The CDR3 spells CSASKVLAGVYEQFF. CDR3 DNA sequence: TGCAGTGCTAGTAAGGTACTAGCGGGAGTCTATGAGCAGTTCTTC.

V gene TRBV27 combines with J gene TRBJ1-1, with 8 bases aligning to TRBD1. CDR1 is MNHEY and CDR2 is SMNVEV in the germline V gene (reference sequence). Losses at the gene ends were 2 bases for V and 3 bases for J; bases not matched to a gene: 8. This CDR3 has 16 amino acids. Written as DNA, the CDR3 is TGTGCCAGCAGTTTAGCCGGGACAGGTGGCTACACTGAAGCTTTCTTT. Translating gives CASSLAGTGGYTEAFF.